Below, 12 T cell receptor beta chains from the same sample are listed, as sequenced in a study of shared clonotypes between healthy human individuals. Data came from immunoSEQ multiplex PCR; TCRdb stores just in-frame clones and leaves some out. The sample holds some 1.5 million clones, roughly 96% seen once. Sequences were obtained from naive CD4+ T cells sorted from blood. Subset meaning: CD45RA+ positively selected. The receptors shown here come from a man younger than 40 in good health.

The chain joins TRBV6-6 to TRBJ2-7; D ambiguous. CDR3 size: 15 residues. Germline CDR1 MNHNY, CDR2 SVGAGI (reference sequence). The V end was cut by 5 bases, the J end by 0 bases, with 14 bases between. CDR3 DNA: TGTGCCAGCAGTCCCTTCGTGGGATTCTCCTACGAGCAGTACTTC. It translates to CASSPFVGFSYEQYF.

The chain links TRBV5-1 to TRBJ1-2; 7 bases agree with TRBD1. The ends lost 4 bases at V and 8 bases at J; junction bases unmatched: 8. This CDR3 has 13 amino acids. Germline CDR1 is SGHRS and CDR2 is YFSETQ. The CDR3 loop reads CASSPTGDGGYTF. CDR3 bases: TGCGCCAGCAGCCCCACAGGGGACGGGGGCTACACCTTC.

The chain joins TRBV5-4 to TRBJ2-6; no reliable D call. This CDR3 is built from 17 residues. Trimming removed 4 bases from V and 0 bases from J, with 14 bases in between. Germline V gene lookup returns CDR1 SGHNT and CDR2 YYREEE (reference sequence). The chain's CDR3 is CASSLPGRSSGANVLTF. The DNA of the CDR3 is TGTGCCAGCAGCCTCCCAGGTCGAAGCTCTGGGGCCAACGTCCTGACTTTC.

The chain employs TRBV19 and TRBJ1-5; 7 bases are a match to TRBD1. Looked up from germline, CDR1 is LNHDA and CDR2 is SQIVND (reference sequence). V gave up 1 base and J gave up 3 bases; unmatched junction bases: 12. The CDR3 has 18 amino acids. The CDR3 loop is CASSIVPLTGDPNQPQHF. CDR3 DNA sequence: TGTGCCAGTAGTATAGTTCCCCTCACAGGGGACCCCAATCAGCCCCAGCATTTT.

Only a few counts were recorded for this clone. CDR3: CASSQGGDTGQHF. The CDR3 DNA follows: TGCGCCAGCAGCCAAGGCGGGGACACGGGCCAGCATTTT. The gene calls are TRBV4-1 and TRBJ1-5; possible D gene TRBD1, 6 bases. V was cut by 1 base and J by 12 bases, with 13 bases left in between. The CDR3 runs to 13 residues. Per the germline V gene, CDR1 is MGHRA and CDR2 is YSYEKL.

Here the CDR3 reads CASTDRGLEDTQYF. CDR3 DNA: TGCGCCAGCACGGACAGGGGGCTTGAAGATACGCAGTATTTT. The V and J genes are TRBV10-2 and TRBJ2-3; 11 bases are a match to TRBD1. This CDR3 has 14 amino acids. Trimming at V came to 7 bases and at J to 5 bases, leaving 5 bases not matched to a gene. Germline CDR1 and CDR2: WSHSY and SAAADI.

The chain has TRBV6-1 and TRBJ2-5; D is unresolved. The CDR3 contains 15 residues. Trimming left V 4 bases short and J 0 bases short, with 12 bases between. From germline, CDR1 is MNHNS and CDR2 SASEGT. The CDR3 sequence: CASSGKIANQETQYF. CDR3 nucleotides: TGTGCCAGCAGTGGAAAGATAGCCAACCAAGAGACCCAGTACTTC.

For the CDR3, the DNA is TGCGCCAGCAGTGGGAACAACGGGGCCTTGAACGCTTTCTTT. Amino acid sequence: CASSGNNGALNAFF. This chain connects TRBV10-1 to TRBJ1-1; D might be TRBD1 (5 bases). The V end lost 4 bases, the J end lost 11 bases, and 20 bases lay between the germline ends. CDR3 length: 14 residues. Germline CDR1 and CDR2: WNHNN and SYGVQD (reference sequence).

The V gene is TRBV27, the J gene TRBJ2-3; 11 nucleotides match TRBD1. Losses at the gene ends were 2 bases for V and 0 bases for J; bases not matched to a gene: 1. This CDR3 is 16 amino acids long. The germline gives CDR1 MNHEY, CDR2 SMNVEV (reference sequence). The CDR3 sequence is CASSLGTGGSTDTQYF. The CDR3 nucleotides read TGTGCCAGCAGTTTAGGGACAGGGGGGAGCACAGATACGCAGTATTTT.

This chain joins TRBV27 and TRBJ2-3; 7 positions match TRBD2. V lost 7 bases to trimming and J lost 0 bases; unmatched junction nucleotides: 10. The V gene's germline CDR1 is MNHEY and CDR2 SMNVEV (reference sequence). This CDR3 has 16 residues. Written as DNA, the CDR3 is TGTGCCAGCATCTCGGGTCGGCGGGGGAGCACAGATACGCAGTATTTT. It translates to CASISGRRGSTDTQYF.

The chain has TRBV2 and TRBJ1-4; D is undetermined. The V and J ends lost 4 bases and 6 bases respectively, with 12 bases between them. CDR1 is SNHLY and CDR2 is FYNNEI in the germline V gene. The CDR3 runs 14 residues. Here the CDR3 DNA reads TGTGCCAGCAGTGGATGGGAGAAGGATGAAAAACTGTTTTTT. Translation gives CASSGWEKDEKLFF.

CDR3 protein: CASSTDRVPYEQYF. DNA for the CDR3: TGTGCCAGCAGCACCGACAGGGTCCCCTACGAGCAGTACTTC. The genes are TRBV7-8 and TRBJ2-7; TRBD1 matches at 7 bases. CDR1 SGHVS and CDR2 FQNEAQ come from the germline V gene. The CDR3 is made up of 14 amino acids. The junction had 6 bases not matched to a gene; V was cut back by 5 bases and J by 2 bases.